The source of this T cell receptor beta chain is a study of blood T cells in healthy people across ages. This clonotype was observed a handful of times. V lost 5 bases and J lost 10, with 14 bases in between. The V gene's germline CDR1 is DFQATT and CDR2 SNEGSKA (reference sequence). The CDR3 has 11 residues. Together with a sample-barcoded 5' primer, a J-beta primer mix was included in a second PCR lasting about 7 to 12 cycles. TCRdb redid the calling of the 5' RACE reads with MiXCR, one entry per CDR3 protein. The sample has fewer than 2,000,000 distinct CDR3 sequences, 30% to 35% seen once; the top ten hold about 10%.

This chain joins TRBV20-1 and TRBJ1-1; no reliable D call. Sequences were obtained from blood. This receptor was obtained from a woman aged 25 to 39 in good health. The CDR3 bases are TGCAGTGCTCCCCCCGGGCTGGGAGCTTTCTTT. Amino acids: CSAPPGLGAFF.